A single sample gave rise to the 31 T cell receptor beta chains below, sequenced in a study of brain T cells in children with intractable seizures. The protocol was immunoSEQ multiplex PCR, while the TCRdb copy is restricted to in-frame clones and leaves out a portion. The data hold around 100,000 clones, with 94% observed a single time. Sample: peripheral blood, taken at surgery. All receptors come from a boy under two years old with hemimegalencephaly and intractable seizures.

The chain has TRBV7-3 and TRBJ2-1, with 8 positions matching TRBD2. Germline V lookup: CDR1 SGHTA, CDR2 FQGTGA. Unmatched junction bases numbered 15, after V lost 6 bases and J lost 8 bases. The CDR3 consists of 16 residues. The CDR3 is CASSSTLAGRIDEQFF. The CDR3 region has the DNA TGTGCCAGCAGTTCGACGTTAGCGGGAAGGATTGATGAGCAGTTCTTC.

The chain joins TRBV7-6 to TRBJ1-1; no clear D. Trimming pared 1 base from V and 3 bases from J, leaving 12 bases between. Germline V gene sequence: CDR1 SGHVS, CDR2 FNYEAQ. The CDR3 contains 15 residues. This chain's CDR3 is CASSLGGVRYTEAFF. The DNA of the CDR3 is TGTGCCAGCAGCTTAGGTGGAGTGAGATACACTGAAGCTTTCTTT.

CDR3 coding DNA: TGTGCCAGCCGACCGGGACGTGCGGATGGCTACACCTTC. The encoded protein is CASRPGRADGYTF. The chain carries TRBV3-1 (or the pseudogene TRBV3-2) and TRBJ1-2; weak D call: TRBD1 (5 bases). This CDR3 has 13 amino acids. The V gene lost 8 bases and the J gene lost 6 bases, with 16 bases spanning the gap. Per the germline V gene, CDR1 is LGHDT and CDR2 is YNNKEL (reference sequence).

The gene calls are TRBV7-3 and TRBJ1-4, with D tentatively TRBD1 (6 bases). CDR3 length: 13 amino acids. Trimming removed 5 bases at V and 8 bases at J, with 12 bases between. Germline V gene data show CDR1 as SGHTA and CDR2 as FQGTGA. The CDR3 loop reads CASSKGVWEKLFF. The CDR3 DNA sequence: TGTGCCAGCAGCAAGGGGGTCTGGGAAAAACTGTTTTTT.

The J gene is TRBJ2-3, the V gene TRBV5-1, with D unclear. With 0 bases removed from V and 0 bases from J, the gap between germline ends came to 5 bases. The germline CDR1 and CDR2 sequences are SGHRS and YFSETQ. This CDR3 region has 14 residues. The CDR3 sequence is CASSLGRSTDTQYF. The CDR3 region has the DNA TGCGCCAGCAGCTTGGGTCGGAGCACAGATACGCAGTATTTT.

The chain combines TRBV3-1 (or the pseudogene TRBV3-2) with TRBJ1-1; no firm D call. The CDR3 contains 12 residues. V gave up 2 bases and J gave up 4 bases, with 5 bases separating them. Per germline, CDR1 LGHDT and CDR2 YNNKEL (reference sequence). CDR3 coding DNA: TGTGCCAGCAGCCAAAAAAGCACTGAAGCTTTCTTT. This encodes CASSQKSTEAFF.

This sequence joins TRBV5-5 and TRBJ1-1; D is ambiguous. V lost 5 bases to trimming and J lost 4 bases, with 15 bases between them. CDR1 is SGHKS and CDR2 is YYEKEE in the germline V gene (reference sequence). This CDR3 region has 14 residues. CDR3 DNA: TGTGCCAGCAGTCCCGTGGCCTGGGGCACTGAAGCTTTCTTT. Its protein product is CASSPVAWGTEAFF.

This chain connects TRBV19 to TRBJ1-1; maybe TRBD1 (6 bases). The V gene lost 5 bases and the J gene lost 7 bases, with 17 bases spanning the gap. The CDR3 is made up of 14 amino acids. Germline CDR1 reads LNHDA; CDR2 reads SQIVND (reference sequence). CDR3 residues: CASSFSPGTSEAFF. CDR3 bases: TGTGCCAGTAGTTTCTCCCCGGGGACAAGTGAAGCTTTCTTT.

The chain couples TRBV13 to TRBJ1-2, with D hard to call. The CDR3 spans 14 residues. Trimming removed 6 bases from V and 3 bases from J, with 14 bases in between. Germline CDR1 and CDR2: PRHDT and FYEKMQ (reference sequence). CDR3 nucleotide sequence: TGTGCCAGCAGACTAGGACGGACTCACTATGGCTACACCTTC. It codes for CASRLGRTHYGYTF.

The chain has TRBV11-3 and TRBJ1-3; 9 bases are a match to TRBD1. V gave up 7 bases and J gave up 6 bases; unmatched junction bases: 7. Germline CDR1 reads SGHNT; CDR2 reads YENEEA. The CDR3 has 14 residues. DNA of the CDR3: TGTGCCAGCACCGGACGGACAGGGGTAAACACCATATATTTT. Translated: CASTGRTGVNTIYF.

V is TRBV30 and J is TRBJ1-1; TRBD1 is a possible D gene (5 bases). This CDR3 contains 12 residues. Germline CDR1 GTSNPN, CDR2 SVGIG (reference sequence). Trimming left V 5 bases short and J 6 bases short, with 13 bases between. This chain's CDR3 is CAWDSRLSEAFF. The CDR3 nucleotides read TGTGCCTGGGACAGCCGACTTTCTGAAGCTTTCTTT.

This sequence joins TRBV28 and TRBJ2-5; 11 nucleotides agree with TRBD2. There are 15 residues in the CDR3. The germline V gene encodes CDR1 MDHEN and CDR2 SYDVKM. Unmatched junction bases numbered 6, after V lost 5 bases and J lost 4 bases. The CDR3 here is CASSDSGRALETQYF. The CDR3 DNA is TGTGCCAGCAGTGATAGCGGGAGGGCTCTAGAGACCCAGTACTTC.

CDR3 loop: CASSPPLSLAKNIQYF. CDR3 bases: TGTGCCAGCTCACCCCCTTTATCCTTGGCCAAAAACATTCAGTACTTC. The chain couples TRBV18 to TRBJ2-4; D ambiguous. Trimming removed 3 bases at V and 1 base at J, with 13 bases between. Germline CDR1 reads KGHSH; CDR2 reads LQKENI. The CDR3 loop spans 16 amino acids.

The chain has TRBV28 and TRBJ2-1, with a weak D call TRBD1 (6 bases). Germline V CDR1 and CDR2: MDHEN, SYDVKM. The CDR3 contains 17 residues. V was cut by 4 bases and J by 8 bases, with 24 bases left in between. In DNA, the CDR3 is TGTGCCAGCAGTTCCGTAACTACAGGGATTGGGTCGGATGAGCAGTTCTTC. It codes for CASSSVTTGIGSDEQFF.

CDR3 coding DNA: TGTGCCAGCAGCCTCCGGGACAGCAACACCGGGGAGCTGTTTTTT. Translation: CASSLRDSNTGELFF. The chain employs TRBV6-5 and TRBJ2-2; the match to TRBD1 covers 7 bases. Germline lookup yields CDR1 MNHEY and CDR2 SVGAGI. This CDR3 comprises 15 residues. J was trimmed by 2 bases and V by 6 bases; bases with no gene match: 6.

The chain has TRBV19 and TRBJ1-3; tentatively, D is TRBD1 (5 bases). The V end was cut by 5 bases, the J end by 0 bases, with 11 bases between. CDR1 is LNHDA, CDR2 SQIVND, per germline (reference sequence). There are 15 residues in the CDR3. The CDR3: CASSRDPFSGNTIYF. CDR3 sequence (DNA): TGTGCCAGTAGTCGGGACCCCTTCTCTGGAAACACCATATATTTT.

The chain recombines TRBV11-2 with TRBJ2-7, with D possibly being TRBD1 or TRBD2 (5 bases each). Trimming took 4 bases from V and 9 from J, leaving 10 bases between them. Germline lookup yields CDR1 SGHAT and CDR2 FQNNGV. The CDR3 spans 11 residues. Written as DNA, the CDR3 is TGTGCCAGCAGCTCCGAGGGGTGGCAGTACTTC. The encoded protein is CASSSEGWQYF.

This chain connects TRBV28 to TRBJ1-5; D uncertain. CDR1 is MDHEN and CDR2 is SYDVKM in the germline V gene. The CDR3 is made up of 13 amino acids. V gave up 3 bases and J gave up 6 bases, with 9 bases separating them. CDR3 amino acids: CASSFMDAQPQHF. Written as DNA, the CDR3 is TGTGCCAGCAGTTTCATGGACGCTCAGCCCCAGCATTTT.

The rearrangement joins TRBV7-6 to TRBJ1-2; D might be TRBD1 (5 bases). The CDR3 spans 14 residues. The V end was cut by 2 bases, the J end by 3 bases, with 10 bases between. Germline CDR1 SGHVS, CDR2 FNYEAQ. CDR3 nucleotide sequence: TGTGCCAGCAGCTTATCTGTGGGGCACTATGGCTACACCTTC. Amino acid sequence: CASSLSVGHYGYTF.

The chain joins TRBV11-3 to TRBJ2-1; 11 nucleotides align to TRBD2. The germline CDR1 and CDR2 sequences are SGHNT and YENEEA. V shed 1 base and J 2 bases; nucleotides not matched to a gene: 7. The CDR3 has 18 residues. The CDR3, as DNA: TGTGCCAGCAGCTTAGTAGGGGTACTAGCGGGAGCCTACAATGAGCAGTTCTTC. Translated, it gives CASSLVGVLAGAYNEQFF.

CDR3 in DNA: TGTGCCAGCAGCCCGCAAATCGGGGAGCTGTTTTTT. It codes for CASSPQIGELFF. V is TRBV7-7 and J is TRBJ2-2; D is undetermined. The CDR3 covers 12 residues. V was shortened by 5 bases and J by 7 bases, with 8 bases between the two germline ends. The germline CDR1 and CDR2 sequences are SSHAT and FNYEAQ (reference sequence).

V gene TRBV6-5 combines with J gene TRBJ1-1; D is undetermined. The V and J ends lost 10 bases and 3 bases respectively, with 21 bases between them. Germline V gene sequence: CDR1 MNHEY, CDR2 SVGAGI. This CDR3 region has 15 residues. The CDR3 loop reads CAILRGKVSDTEAFF. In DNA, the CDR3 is TGTGCCATCCTTCGTGGGAAGGTTTCGGACACTGAAGCTTTCTTT.

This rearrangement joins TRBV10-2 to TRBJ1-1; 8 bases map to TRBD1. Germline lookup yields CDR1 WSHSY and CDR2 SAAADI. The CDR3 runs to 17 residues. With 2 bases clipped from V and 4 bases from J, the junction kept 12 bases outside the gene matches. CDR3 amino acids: CASSEDRGTLASTEAFF. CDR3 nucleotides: TGCGCCAGCAGTGAGGACAGGGGAACATTGGCGAGCACTGAAGCTTTCTTT.

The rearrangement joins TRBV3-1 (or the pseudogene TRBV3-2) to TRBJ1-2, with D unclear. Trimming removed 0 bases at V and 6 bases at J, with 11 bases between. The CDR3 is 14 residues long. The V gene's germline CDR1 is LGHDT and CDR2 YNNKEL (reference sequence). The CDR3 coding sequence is TGTGCCAGCAGCCAAGAGCCCCGGGTTGATGGCTACACCTTC. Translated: CASSQEPRVDGYTF.

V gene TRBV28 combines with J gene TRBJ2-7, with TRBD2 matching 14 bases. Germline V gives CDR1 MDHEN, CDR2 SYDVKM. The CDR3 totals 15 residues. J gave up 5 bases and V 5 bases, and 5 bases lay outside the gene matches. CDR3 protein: CASSPGLAGVDEQYF. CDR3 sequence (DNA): TGTGCCAGCAGTCCGGGACTAGCGGGAGTCGACGAGCAGTACTTC.

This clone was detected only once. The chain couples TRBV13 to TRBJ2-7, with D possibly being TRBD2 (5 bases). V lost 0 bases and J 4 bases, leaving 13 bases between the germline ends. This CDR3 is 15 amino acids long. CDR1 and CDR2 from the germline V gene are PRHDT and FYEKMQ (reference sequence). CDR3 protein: CASSLGPSLGYEQYF. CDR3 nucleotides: TGTGCCAGCAGCTTAGGCCCTAGCCTAGGATACGAGCAGTACTTC. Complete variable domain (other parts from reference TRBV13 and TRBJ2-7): AAGVIQSPRHLIKEKRETATLKCYPIPRHDTVYWYQQGPGQDPQFLISFYEKMQSDKGSIPDRFSAQQFSDYHSELNMSSLELGDSALYFCASSLGPSLGYEQYFGPGTRLTVT.

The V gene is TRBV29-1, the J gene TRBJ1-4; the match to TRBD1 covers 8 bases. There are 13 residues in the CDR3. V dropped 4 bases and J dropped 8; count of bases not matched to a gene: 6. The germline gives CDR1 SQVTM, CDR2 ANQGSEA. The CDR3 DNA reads TGCAGCGTTGGGGGACAGGTTGGCGAAAAACTGTTTTTT. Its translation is CSVGGQVGEKLFF.

CDR3 amino acids: CASSVSGPYSYEQYF. The CDR3 nucleotides are TGCGCCAGCAGTGTTTCAGGGCCATATTCGTACGAGCAGTACTTC. This chain links TRBV10-2 with TRBJ2-7; possibly TRBD1 for D (5 bases). V lost 4 bases and J lost 4, with 17 bases in between. The CDR3 covers 15 residues. CDR1 and CDR2 (germline): WSHSY, SAAADI.

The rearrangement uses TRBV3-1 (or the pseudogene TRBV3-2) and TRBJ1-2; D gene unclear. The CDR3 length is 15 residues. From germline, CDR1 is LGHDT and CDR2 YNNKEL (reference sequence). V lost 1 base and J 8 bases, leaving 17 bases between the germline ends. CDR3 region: CASSQGRSPAEGYTF. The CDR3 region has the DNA TGTGCCAGCAGCCAAGGAAGGAGCCCGGCGGAAGGCTACACCTTC.

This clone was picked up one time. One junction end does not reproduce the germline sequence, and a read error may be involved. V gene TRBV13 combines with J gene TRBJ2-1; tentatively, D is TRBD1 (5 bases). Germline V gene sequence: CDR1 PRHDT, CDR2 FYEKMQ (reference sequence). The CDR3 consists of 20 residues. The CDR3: CASSLGRFRRTGLNYDEQFF. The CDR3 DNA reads TGTGCCAGCAGCTTAGGAAGGTTCCGGAGAACAGGCCTCAACTACGATGAGCAGTTCTTC.

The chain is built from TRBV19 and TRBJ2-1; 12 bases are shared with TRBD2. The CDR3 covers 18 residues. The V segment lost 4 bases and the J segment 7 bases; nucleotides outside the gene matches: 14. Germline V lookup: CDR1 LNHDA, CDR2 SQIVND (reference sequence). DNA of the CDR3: TGTGCCAGTAGTACCCAATACTGGACTAGCGGGAAAGCGAATGAGCAGTTCTTC. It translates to CASSTQYWTSGKANEQFF.